This TCR beta chain was sequenced for a study of beta chain features in type 1 diabetes. Trimming left V 0 bases short and J 6 bases short, with 9 bases between. The CDR3 is 13 residues long. Germline V gives CDR1 GTSNPN, CDR2 SVGIG (reference sequence). Reverse transcribing all isolated RNA meant expressed TCRB transcripts were sequenced. The table came from immunoSEQ multiplex PCR; TCRdb's copy has only in-frame clones and leaves some out. Of roughly 290,000 clones in the sample, around 7.8% were seen once. Details on this clone: Its antigen is not known.

Study-level results: Insertions at VDJ junctions were less frequent in type 1 diabetes patients. These patients also deleted more nucleotides at the same junctions. Sampled from patients, naive, central memory and Treg TCRB repertoires appeared more similar than those sampled from healthy donors. Shortening that was moderate but significant affected the TCRB CDR3s of Type 1 diabetes patients in all four CD4+ subsets.

Each of the CD4+ naive, central memory, regulatory and stem cell-like memory populations was sorted via CD45RO/CCR7/CD25/CD127/CD95/CD27. Source material: central memory CD4+ T cells from blood. The chain has TRBV30 and TRBJ1-5; unclear D gene. The TCR sequence derives from a woman aged 18-29 years in good health. The CDR3 reads CAWSVRESQPQHF. The CDR3 DNA sequence: TGTGCCTGGAGTGTACGGGAGAGTCAGCCCCAGCATTTT.